These 21 T cell receptor beta chains originate from one sample sequenced in a study of blood T cell repertoires in COVID-19 (dated by TCRdb to 2018 to 2020). Library method: the immunoSEQ multiplex PCR assay. TCRdb carries this immuneACCESS record with in-frame sequences only. Its versions omit some clonotypes, under half of them owing to an unresolved V gene in the studies checked, with the rest unexplained. Across this sample there are more than 200,000 clones, with around 90% seen only once. Around 5.1% of the sample rests with the top ten. The sequenced sample was peripheral blood. The receptors were sampled from a woman aged 60-75 years with COVID-19, enrolled during active disease.

The V call is TRBV2, the J call TRBJ1-5; a weak D match, TRBD1 (5 bases). This CDR3 has 13 amino acids. The germline V gene encodes CDR1 SNHLY and CDR2 FYNNEI. V was shortened by 9 bases and J by 4 bases, with 13 bases between the two germline ends. The CDR3 nucleotides are TGTGCCAGTCGGCAGGGTCTAAATCAGCCCCAGCATTTT. Translation gives CASRQGLNQPQHF.

V gene TRBV18 combines with J gene TRBJ2-1, with TRBD1 matching 8 bases. The length of the CDR3 is 15 residues. CDR1 and CDR2 from the germline V gene are KGHSH and LQKENI. With 2 bases clipped from V and 5 bases from J, the junction kept 5 bases outside the gene matches. CDR3 DNA sequence: TGTGCCAGCTCACCAACACAGGGGGGTAACAATGAGCAGTTCTTC. Translating gives CASSPTQGGNNEQFF. Full variable domain (outside the CDR3, taken from reference TRBV18 and TRBJ2-1): NAGVMQNPRHLVRRRGQEARLRCSPMKGHSHVYWYRQLPEEGLKFMVYLQKENIIDESGMPKERFSAEFPKEGPSILRIQQVVRGDSAAYFCASSPTQGGNNEQFFGPGTRLTVL.

The V call is TRBV12-3 or TRBV12-4, the J call TRBJ1-2; 7 positions match TRBD1. This CDR3 comprises 12 residues. V was clipped by 2 bases and J by 14 bases; unmatched bases: 8. This CDR3 reads CASSLRGLKTTF. As DNA, the CDR3 is TGTGCCAGCAGTTTAAGGGGGCTGAAGACTACCTTC.

The V and J genes are TRBV7-8 and TRBJ2-7, with D unclear. Germline-derived CDR1 and CDR2 are SGHVS and FQNEAQ. Between the trimmed V and J ends, which lost 5 bases and 3 bases, there was a span of 5 bases. The CDR3 has 11 residues. CDR3 DNA sequence: TGTGCCAGCAGCCTCTACTACGAGCAGTACTTC. Its translation is CASSLYYEQYF. Filled out from reference TRBV7-8 and TRBJ2-7, the complete variable domain reads GAGVSQSPRYKVAKRGQDVALRCDPISGHVSLFWYQQALGQGPEFLTYFQNEAQLDKSGLPSDRFFAERPEGSVSTLKIQRTQQEDSAVYLCASSLYYEQYFGPGTRLTVT.

This chain connects TRBV6-2 or TRBV6-3 to TRBJ2-7, with 8 nucleotides matching TRBD1. J was trimmed by 1 base and V by 5 bases; bases with no gene match: 7. CDR3 size: 15 residues. Germline V gene sequence: CDR1 MNHEY, CDR2 SVGEGT. The CDR3: CASSPTGTGSYEQYF. In nucleotides, the CDR3 is TGTGCCAGCAGTCCAACCGGGACAGGTTCCTACGAGCAGTACTTC.

This chain uses TRBV7-9 with TRBJ2-3, with 11 bases matching TRBD2. Germline V gene data show CDR1 as SEHNR and CDR2 as FQNEAQ (reference sequence). The CDR3 runs 16 residues. V lost 4 bases and J lost 5; bases outside the gene matches: 8. The CDR3, as DNA: TGTGCCAGCAGCTCCGCCGGGACTAGCGGTATAGATACGCAGTATTTT. Encoded protein: CASSSAGTSGIDTQYF.

The chain employs TRBV7-2 and TRBJ2-3; 8 nucleotides align to TRBD2. Germline CDR1 and CDR2: SGHTA and FQGNSA. The ends lost 2 bases at V and 2 bases at J; junction bases unmatched: 3. The CDR3 is 15 residues long. The CDR3 sequence: CASSLISGATDTQYF. The CDR3 DNA is TGTGCCAGCAGCTTAATTAGCGGGGCCACAGATACGCAGTATTTT.

V is TRBV10-3 and J is TRBJ1-5; D might be TRBD1 (6 bases). The CDR3 runs to 14 residues. Trimming left V 8 bases short and J 4 bases short, with 15 bases between. Germline V gene data show CDR1 as ENHRY and CDR2 as SYGVKD. For the CDR3, the DNA is TGTGCCATCGGCCCTACACAGGGAAATCAGCCCCAGCATTTT. Translated: CAIGPTQGNQPQHF.

The count of this clone is one. The rearrangement joins TRBV6-1 to TRBJ1-3; no clear D gene. The length of the CDR3 is 14 residues. Looked up from germline, CDR1 is MNHNS and CDR2 is SASEGT. Trimming shortened V by 3 bases and J by 4 bases, and 10 bases separated the two germline ends. The DNA for the CDR3 is TGTGCCAGCAGTGACCGGGGTTACGGAAACACCATATATTTT. This sequence encodes CASSDRGYGNTIYF.

The chain employs TRBV30 and TRBJ2-1; 8 nucleotides match TRBD1. With 3 bases clipped from V and 6 bases from J, the junction kept 10 bases outside the gene matches. The CDR3 is 15 residues long. CDR1 is GTSNPN and CDR2 is SVGIG in the germline V gene (reference sequence). The DNA of the CDR3 is TGTGCCTGGAGCGAAGGACAGGGAATAGTCAATGAGCAGTTCTTC. Protein sequence: CAWSEGQGIVNEQFF.

The chain couples TRBV30 to TRBJ2-1; TRBD2 matches 8 bases. The CDR3 loop spans 16 amino acids. Germline CDR1 and CDR2: GTSNPN and SVGIG (reference sequence). With 1 base clipped from V and 10 bases from J, the junction kept 15 bases outside the gene matches. The CDR3, as DNA: TGTGCCTGGAGTGCAGATACCGGGACTAGGTCTAAAGAGCAGTTCTTC. Residues: CAWSADTGTRSKEQFF.

The chain carries TRBV28 and TRBJ1-1; D unresolved. V lost 4 bases, J lost 0 bases, and 12 bases lay in between. The length of the CDR3 is 15 residues. The germline CDR1 and CDR2 sequences are MDHEN and SYDVKM. CDR3 nucleotide sequence: TGTGCCAGCAGTTCGACGGGGATAATGAACACTGAAGCTTTCTTT. Its translation is CASSSTGIMNTEAFF.

This clone was seen a single time. This chain links TRBV9 with TRBJ2-7; D is undetermined. The germline V and J ends were trimmed by 0 bases and 0 bases, with 10 bases remaining between them. The length of the CDR3 is 15 residues. Germline assignment: CDR1 SGDLS and CDR2 YYNGEE. This chain's CDR3 is CASSVASDTSYEQYF. In DNA, the CDR3 is TGTGCCAGCAGCGTAGCGAGTGACACCTCCTACGAGCAGTACTTC.

The V and J genes are TRBV5-1 and TRBJ1-1; 9 bases align to TRBD1. The V segment lost 0 bases and the J segment 2 bases; nucleotides outside the gene matches: 2. Germline V gene lookup returns CDR1 SGHRS and CDR2 YFSETQ. CDR3 length: 15 residues. As DNA, the CDR3 is TGCGCCAGCAGCTTGGGACAGGGGGGAAACACTGAAGCTTTCTTT. Its protein product is CASSLGQGGNTEAFF.

CDR3 region: CASSLPRVSEKLFF. CDR3 coding DNA: TGTGCCAGCAGCTTGCCCAGGGTTTCCGAAAAACTGTTTTTT. The genes are TRBV5-5 and TRBJ1-4; D may be TRBD1 (5 bases). Germline CDR1 and CDR2: SGHKS and YYEKEE (reference sequence). This CDR3 has 14 residues. V was pared by 1 base and J by 8 bases, with 12 bases between. Full variable domain (outside the CDR3, taken from reference TRBV5-5 and TRBJ1-4): DAGVTQSPTHLIKTRGQQVTLRCSPISGHKSVSWYQQVLGQGPQFIFQYYEKEERGRGNFPDRFSARQFPNYSSELNVNALLLGDSALYLCASSLPRVSEKLFFGSGTQLSVL.

The V and J genes are TRBV7-2 and TRBJ1-5; D is undetermined. The CDR3 has 15 amino acids. Trimming left V 1 base short and J 2 bases short, with 9 bases between. In germline, CDR1 is SGHTA, CDR2 FQGNSA. CDR3 sequence: CASSLGSWGNQPQHF. The DNA of the CDR3 is TGTGCCAGCAGCTTAGGGAGTTGGGGCAATCAGCCCCAGCATTTT.

The CDR3 coding sequence is TGTGCCAGCAGCCCGGATGGGACAGGAAACTATGGCTACACCTTC. Protein sequence: CASSPDGTGNYGYTF. The chain joins TRBV5-4 to TRBJ1-2; 8 nucleotides agree with TRBD1. CDR3 size: 15 residues. Germline V gene sequence: CDR1 SGHNT, CDR2 YYREEE (reference sequence). The V segment lost 4 bases and the J segment 2 bases; nucleotides outside the gene matches: 7.

The V gene is TRBV14, the J gene TRBJ1-6; no reliable D call. Looked up from germline, CDR1 is SGHDN and CDR2 is FVKESK. V dropped 4 bases and J dropped 15 bases, with 19 bases sitting between them. The CDR3 is 14 residues long. The CDR3 loop is CASSPGGTWNILHF. The CDR3 coding sequence is TGTGCCAGCAGCCCGGGTGGCACCTGGAATATCCTCCACTTT.

The chain has TRBV5-1 and TRBJ2-3; 16 bases agree with TRBD2. V dropped 3 bases and J dropped 11; count of bases not matched to a gene: 9. Germline CDR1 is SGHRS and CDR2 is YFSETQ. There are 16 residues in the CDR3. As DNA, the CDR3 is TGCGCCAGCAGCTCGGGACTAGCGGGAGGGCCGGGGATGCAGTATTTT. The encoded protein is CASSSGLAGGPGMQYF.

The chain carries TRBV28 and TRBJ2-6; weak D call: TRBD1 (5 bases). CDR1 is MDHEN, CDR2 SYDVKM, per germline. This CDR3 is 17 amino acids long. V lost 6 bases to trimming and J lost 1 base, with 16 bases between them. The CDR3 region is CASSRRGRGSGANVLTF. The CDR3 DNA reads as TGTGCCAGCAGCCGTAGGGGAAGGGGTTCTGGGGCCAACGTCCTGACTTTC. Drawing the rest from reference TRBV28 and TRBJ2-6, the complete variable domain is DVKVTQSSRYLVKRTGEKVFLECVQDMDHENMFWYRQDPGLGLRLIYFSYDVKMKEKGDIPEGYSVSREKKERFSLILESASTNQTSMYLCASSRRGRGSGANVLTFGAGSRLTVL.

The chain is built from TRBV28 and TRBJ2-7; perhaps TRBD1 as D (6 bases). This CDR3 has 14 residues. Germline V gene lookup returns CDR1 MDHEN and CDR2 SYDVKM. Trimming stripped 3 bases from V and 5 bases from J, with 14 bases between. Here the CDR3 DNA reads TGTGCCAGCAGTTTGAGGCAGGGGTCCAACGAGCAGTACTTC. Translated: CASSLRQGSNEQYF.